The TCR beta chain under discussion was sequenced for a study of blood T cell repertoires in COVID-19. Study as a whole: In each case, the material was cDNA or gDNA derived from T cells, B-cell-depleted T cells, or PBMCs.

Participant-reported clinical history was the basis for cohort assignment. After removal of 0 bases from V and 3 bases from J, the junction contained 10 bases not matched to a gene. Germline values: CDR1 SGHDN, CDR2 FVKESK. This CDR3 spans 20 amino acids. Produced via immunoSEQ multiplex PCR; TCRdb's table is partial and in-frame only. The sample lists roughly 500,000 clones; roughly 90% were seen once. The sequenced sample was PBMCs or T cells enriched from blood (not recorded which). V gene TRBV14 combines with J gene TRBJ2-1; 14 nucleotides match TRBD2. The source is a woman in her 40s who had recovered from COVID-19. The CDR3 nucleotides read TGTGCCAGCAGCCAAGACATAGGGGGACTAGCGGGAGTTTTCTACAATGAGCAGTTCTTC. This codes for CASSQDIGGLAGVFYNEQFF.